The clone carrying this TCR beta chain was picked up a small number of times. Its specificity is unknown. The sample originates from a study of blood T cells in healthy people across ages. Study-wide findings and caveats: A conclusive naive versus antigen-experienced comparison was prevented by the unsorted PBMCs. Researchers deemed the diversity estimates from one million T cells underestimates.

Each donor's blood draw was roughly 9.8 milliliters of peripheral blood. The use of a sample-barcoded 5' primer and a J-beta primer mix characterized a second PCR of about 7 to 12 cycles. From the 5' RACE reads, TCRdb called clonotypes with MiXCR, one entry per CDR3 protein. Of around 710,000 distinct CDR3 sequences in the sample, around 46% were seen once. The ends lost 2 bases at V and 1 base at J; junction bases unmatched: 1. This CDR3 spans 14 amino acids. CDR1 and CDR2 (germline): SGHRS, YFSETQ. The V call is TRBV5-1, the J call TRBJ1-1, with 8 bases matching TRBD1. The receptor was derived from a woman in her sixties in good health. Sample: blood. The CDR3 region is CASSFTGGNTEAFF. The CDR3 DNA sequence: TGCGCCAGCAGCTTTACAGGGGGGAACACTGAAGCTTTCTTT.